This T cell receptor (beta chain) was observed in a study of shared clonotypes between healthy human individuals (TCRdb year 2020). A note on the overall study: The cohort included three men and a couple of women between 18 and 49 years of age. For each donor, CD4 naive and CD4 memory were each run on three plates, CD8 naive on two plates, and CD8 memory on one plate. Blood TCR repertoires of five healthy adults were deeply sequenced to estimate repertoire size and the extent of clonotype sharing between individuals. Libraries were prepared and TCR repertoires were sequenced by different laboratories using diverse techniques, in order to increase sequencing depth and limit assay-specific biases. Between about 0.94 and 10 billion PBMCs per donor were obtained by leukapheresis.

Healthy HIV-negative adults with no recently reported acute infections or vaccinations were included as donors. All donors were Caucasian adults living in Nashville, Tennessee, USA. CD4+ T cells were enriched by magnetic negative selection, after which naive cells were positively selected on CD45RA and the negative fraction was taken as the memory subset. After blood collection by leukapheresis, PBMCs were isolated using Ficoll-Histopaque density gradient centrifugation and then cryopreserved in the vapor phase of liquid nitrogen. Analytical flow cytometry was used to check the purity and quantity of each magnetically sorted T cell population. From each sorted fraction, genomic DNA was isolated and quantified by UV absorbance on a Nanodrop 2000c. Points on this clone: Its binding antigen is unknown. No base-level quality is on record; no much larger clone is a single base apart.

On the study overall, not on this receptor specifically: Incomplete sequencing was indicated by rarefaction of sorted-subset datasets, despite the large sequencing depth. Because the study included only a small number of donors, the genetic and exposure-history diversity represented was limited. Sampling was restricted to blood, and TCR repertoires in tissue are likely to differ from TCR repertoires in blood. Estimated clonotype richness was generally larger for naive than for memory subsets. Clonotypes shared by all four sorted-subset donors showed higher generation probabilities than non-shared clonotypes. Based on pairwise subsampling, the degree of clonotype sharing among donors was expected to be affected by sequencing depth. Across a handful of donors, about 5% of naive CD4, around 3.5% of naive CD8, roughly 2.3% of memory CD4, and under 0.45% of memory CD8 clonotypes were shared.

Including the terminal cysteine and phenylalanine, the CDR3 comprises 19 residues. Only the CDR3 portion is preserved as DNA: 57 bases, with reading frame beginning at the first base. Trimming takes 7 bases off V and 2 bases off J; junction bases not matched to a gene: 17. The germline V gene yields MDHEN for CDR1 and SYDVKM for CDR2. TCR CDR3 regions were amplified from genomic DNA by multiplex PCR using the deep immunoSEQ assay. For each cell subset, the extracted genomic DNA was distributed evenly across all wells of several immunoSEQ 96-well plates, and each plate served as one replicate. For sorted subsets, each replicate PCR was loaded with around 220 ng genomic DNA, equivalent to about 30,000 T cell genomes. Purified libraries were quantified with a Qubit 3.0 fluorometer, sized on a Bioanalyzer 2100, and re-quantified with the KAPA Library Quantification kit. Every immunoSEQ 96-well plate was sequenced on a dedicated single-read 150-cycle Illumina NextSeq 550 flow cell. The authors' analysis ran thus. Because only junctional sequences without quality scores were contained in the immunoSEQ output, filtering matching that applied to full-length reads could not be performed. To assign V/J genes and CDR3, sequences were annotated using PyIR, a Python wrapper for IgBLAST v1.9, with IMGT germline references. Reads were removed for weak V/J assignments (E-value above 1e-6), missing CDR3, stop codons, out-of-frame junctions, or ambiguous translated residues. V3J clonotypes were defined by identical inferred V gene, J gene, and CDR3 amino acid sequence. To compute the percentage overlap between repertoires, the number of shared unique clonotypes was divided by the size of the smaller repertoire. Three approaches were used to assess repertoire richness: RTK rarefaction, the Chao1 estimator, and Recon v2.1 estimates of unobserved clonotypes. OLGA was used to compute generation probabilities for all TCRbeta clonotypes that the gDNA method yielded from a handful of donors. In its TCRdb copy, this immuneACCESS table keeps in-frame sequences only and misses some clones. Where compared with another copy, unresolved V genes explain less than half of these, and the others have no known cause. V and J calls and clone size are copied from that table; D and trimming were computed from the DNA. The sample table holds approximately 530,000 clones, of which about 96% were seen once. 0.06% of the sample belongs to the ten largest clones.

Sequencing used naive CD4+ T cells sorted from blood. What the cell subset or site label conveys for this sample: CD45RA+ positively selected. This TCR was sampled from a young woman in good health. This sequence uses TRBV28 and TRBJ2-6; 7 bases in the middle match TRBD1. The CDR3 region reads CASTYHRWTGLTGANVLTF. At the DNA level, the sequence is TGTGCCAGCACCTACCATCGATGGACAGGTCTCACTGGGGCCAACGTCCTGACTTTC.